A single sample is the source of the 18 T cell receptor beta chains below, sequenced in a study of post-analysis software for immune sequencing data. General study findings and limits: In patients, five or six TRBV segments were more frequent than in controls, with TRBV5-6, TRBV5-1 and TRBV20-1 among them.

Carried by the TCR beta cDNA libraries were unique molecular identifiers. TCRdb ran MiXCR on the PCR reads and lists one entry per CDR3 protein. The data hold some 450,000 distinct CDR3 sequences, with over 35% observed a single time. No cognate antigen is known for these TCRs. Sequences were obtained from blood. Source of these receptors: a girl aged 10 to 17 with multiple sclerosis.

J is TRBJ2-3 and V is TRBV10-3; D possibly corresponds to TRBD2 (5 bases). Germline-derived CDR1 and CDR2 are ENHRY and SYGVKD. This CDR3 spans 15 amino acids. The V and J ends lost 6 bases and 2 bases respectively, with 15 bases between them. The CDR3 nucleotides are TGTGCCATCAGCCTGACTAACGGGGACACAGATACGCAGTATTTT. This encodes CAISLTNGDTDTQYF.

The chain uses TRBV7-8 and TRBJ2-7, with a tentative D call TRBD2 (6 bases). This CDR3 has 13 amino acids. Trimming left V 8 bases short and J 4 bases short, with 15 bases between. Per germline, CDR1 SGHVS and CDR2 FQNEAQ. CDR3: CASAAGIPYEQYF. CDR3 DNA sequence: TGTGCCAGCGCGGCGGGGATACCTTACGAGCAGTACTTC.

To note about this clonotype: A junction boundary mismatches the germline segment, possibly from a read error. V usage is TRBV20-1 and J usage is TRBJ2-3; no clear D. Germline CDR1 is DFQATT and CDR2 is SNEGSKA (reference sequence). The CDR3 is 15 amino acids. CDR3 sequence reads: CNAITPDGRTDTQYF. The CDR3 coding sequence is TGCAATGCTATCACTCCGGACGGAAGGACAGATACGCAGTATTTT.

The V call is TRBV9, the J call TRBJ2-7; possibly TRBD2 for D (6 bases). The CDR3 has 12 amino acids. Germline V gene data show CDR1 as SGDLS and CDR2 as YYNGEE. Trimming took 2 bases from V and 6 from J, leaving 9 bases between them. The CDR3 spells CASSVPGGEQYF. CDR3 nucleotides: TGTGCCAGCAGCGTCCCCGGGGGCGAGCAGTACTTC.

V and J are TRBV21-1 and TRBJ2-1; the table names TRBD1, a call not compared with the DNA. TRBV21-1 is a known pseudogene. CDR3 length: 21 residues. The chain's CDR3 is CASSKEGTGLEREEAYNEQFF. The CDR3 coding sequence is TGTGCCAGCAGCAAAGAGGGTACAGGGTTGGAGCGGGAGGAGGCCTACAATGAGCAGTTCTTC.

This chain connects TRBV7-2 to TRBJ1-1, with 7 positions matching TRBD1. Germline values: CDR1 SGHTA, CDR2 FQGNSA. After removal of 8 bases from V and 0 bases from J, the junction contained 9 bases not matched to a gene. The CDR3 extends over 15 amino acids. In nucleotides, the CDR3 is TGTGCCAGCGAAACAGGGGCAACGTTGAACACTGAAGCTTTCTTT. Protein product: CASETGATLNTEAFF.

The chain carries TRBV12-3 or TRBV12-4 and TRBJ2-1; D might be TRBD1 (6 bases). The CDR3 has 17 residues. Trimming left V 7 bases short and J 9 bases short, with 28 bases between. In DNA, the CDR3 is TGTGCCAGCAAAACCGCAGGGGTCCACTTCCCGGCGGGTGAGCAGTTCTTC. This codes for CASKTAGVHFPAGEQFF.

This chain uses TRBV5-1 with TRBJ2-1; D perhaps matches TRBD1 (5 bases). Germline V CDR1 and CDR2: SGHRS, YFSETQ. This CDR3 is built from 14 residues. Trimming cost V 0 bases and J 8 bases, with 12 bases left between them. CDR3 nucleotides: TGCGCCAGCAGCTTGGCAGGGTTGGGCGATGAGCAGTTCTTC. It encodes CASSLAGLGDEQFF.

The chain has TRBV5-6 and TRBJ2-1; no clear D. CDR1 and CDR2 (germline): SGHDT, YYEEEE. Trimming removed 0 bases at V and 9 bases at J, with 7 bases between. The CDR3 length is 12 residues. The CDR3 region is CASSLALREQFF. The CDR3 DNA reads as TGTGCCAGCAGCTTGGCCTTGCGTGAGCAGTTCTTC.

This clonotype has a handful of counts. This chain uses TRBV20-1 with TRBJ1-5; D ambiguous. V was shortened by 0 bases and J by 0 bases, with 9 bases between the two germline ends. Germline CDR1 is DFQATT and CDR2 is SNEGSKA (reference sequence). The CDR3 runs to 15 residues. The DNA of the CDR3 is TGCAGTGCTAGAGAGACGGCACTTAGCAATCAGCCCCAGCATTTT. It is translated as CSARETALSNQPQHF.

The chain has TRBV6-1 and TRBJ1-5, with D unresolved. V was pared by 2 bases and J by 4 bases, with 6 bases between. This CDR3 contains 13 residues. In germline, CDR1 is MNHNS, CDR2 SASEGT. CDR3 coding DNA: TGTGCCAGCAGTGAAAGGGTTAATCAGCCCCAGCATTTT. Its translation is CASSERVNQPQHF.

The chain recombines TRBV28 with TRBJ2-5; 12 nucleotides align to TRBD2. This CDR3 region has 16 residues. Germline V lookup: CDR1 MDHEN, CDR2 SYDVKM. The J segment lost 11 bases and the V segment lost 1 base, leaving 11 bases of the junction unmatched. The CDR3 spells CASSLSASGRAGEQYF. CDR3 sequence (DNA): TGTGCCAGCAGTTTATCGGCTAGCGGGAGGGCCGGGGAGCAGTACTTC.

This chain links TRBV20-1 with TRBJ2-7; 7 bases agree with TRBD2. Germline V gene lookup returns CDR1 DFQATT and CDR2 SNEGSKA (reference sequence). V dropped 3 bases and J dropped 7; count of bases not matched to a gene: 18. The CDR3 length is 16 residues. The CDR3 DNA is TGCAGTGCTAGTATGGGGAGCGGGACTACAACCTGGGAGCAGTACTTC. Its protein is CSASMGSGTTTWEQYF.

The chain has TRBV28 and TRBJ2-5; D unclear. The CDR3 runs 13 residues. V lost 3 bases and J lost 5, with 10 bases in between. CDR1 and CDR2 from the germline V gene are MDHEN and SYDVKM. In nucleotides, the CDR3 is TGTGCCAGCAGTTTCGGAACGAGGGAGACCCAGTACTTC. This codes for CASSFGTRETQYF.

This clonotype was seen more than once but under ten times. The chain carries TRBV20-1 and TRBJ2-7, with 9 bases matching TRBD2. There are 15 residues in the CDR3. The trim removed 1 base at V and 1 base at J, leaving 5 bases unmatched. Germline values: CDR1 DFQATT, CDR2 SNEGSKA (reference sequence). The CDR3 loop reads CSARVGLAKSYEQYF. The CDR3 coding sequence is TGCAGTGCTAGAGTTGGACTAGCGAAGTCCTACGAGCAGTACTTC.

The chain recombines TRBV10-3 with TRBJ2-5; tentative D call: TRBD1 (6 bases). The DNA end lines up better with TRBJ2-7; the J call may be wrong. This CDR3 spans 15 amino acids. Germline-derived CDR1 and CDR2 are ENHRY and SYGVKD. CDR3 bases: TGTGCCATCAGCCCCGGACAGAACGGAGTCCGCGAGCAGTACTTC. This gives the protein CAISPGQNGVREQYF.

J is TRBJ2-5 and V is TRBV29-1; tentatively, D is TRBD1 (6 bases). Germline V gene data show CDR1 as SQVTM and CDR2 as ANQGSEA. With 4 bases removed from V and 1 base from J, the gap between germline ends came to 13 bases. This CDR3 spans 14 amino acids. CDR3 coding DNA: TGCAGCGTTGGAGTAGGGGGTATCCAAGAGACCCAGTACTTC. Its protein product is CSVGVGGIQETQYF.

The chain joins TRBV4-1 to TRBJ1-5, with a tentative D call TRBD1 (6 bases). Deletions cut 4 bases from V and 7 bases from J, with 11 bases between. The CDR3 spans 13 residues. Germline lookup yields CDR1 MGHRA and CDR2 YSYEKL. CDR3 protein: CASSPPRGQPQHF. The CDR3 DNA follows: TGCGCCAGCAGCCCCCCCAGGGGACAGCCCCAGCATTTT.